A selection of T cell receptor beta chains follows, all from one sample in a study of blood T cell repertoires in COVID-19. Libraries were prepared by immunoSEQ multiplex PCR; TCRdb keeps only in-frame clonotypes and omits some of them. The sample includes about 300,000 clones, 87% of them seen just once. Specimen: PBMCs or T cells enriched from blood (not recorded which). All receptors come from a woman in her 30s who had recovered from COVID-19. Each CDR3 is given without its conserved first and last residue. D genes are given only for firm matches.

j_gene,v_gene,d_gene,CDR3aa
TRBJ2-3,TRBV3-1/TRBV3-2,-,ASSPGVTDTQY
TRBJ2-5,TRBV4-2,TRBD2,ASSQDGVQRGGERTQY
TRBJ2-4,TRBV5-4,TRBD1,ASSLEDRGQNIQY
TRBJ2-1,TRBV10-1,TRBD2,ASSEDRLAGGYNEQF
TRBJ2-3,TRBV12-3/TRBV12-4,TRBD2,ASSFSGGALY
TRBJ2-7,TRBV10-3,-,AISEVRGESYEQY
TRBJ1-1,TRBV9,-,ASSVGQTYTEAF
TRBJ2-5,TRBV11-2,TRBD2,ASSDRLAGGSGETQY
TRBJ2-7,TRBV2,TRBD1,ASRETVGTGAPGEQY
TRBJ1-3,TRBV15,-,ATSSLPGSDTIY
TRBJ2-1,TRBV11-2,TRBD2,ASSFPGTSGPNGQF
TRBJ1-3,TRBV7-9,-,ASSKTTSGNTIY
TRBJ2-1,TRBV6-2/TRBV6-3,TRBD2,ASSPTSGENNEQF
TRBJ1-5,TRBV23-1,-,ASTHDIKH
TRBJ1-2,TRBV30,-,AWTGDYGYT
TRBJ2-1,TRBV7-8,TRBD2,ASSRGGPLSYNEQF
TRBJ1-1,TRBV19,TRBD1,ASSSQGADGAF
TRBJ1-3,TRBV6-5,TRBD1,ASSGQDYGNTIY
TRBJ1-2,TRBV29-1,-,SVGGGFRGGTTSYGYT
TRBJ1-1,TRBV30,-,AWSSAVEAF